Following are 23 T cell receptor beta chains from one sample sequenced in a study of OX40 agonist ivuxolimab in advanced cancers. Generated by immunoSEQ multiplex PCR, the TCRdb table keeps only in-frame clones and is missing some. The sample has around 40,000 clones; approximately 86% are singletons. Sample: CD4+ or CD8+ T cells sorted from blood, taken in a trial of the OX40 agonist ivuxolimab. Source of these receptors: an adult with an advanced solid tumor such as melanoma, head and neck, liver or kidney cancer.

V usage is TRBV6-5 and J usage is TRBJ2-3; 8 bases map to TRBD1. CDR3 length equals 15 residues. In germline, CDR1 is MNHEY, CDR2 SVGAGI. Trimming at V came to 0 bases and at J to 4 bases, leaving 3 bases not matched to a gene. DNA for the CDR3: TGTGCCAGCAGTTACTCGACAGGGGCCCCAGATACGCAGTATTTT. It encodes CASSYSTGAPDTQYF.

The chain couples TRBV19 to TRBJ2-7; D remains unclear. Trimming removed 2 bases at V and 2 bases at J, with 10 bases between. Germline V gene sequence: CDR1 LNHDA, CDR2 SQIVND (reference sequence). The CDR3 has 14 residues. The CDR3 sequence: CASSIQASPYEQYF. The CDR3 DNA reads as TGTGCCAGTAGTATACAAGCCAGCCCCTACGAGCAGTACTTC.

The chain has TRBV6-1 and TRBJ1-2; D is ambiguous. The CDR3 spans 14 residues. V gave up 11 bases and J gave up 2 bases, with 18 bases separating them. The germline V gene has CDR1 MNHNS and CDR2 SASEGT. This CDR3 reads CACRGQPINYGYTF. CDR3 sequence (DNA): TGTGCCTGCCGAGGGCAGCCTATAAACTATGGCTACACCTTC.

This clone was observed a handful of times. Written as DNA, the CDR3 is TGTGCCATCGGCATGCGCAATCAGCCCCAGCATTTT. Translated, it gives CAIGMRNQPQHF. The chain is built from TRBV10-3 and TRBJ1-5; D is unresolved. The CDR3 is 12 amino acids. V was clipped by 8 bases and J by 2 bases, with 7 bases between them. The germline CDR1 and CDR2 sequences are ENHRY and SYGVKD.

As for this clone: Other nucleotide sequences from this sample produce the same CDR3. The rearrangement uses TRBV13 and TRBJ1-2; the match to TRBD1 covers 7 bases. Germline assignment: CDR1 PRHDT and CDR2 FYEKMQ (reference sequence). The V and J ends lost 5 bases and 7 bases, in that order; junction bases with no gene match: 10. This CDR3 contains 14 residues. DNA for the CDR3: TGTGCCAGCAGCGTACGGGGTCAGGGGGGTGGCTACACCTTC. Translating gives CASSVRGQGGGYTF. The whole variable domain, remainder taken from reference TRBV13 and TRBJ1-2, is AAGVIQSPRHLIKEKRETATLKCYPIPRHDTVYWYQQGPGQDPQFLISFYEKMQSDKGSIPDRFSAQQFSDYHSELNMSSLELGDSALYFCASSVRGQGGGYTFGSGTRLTVV.

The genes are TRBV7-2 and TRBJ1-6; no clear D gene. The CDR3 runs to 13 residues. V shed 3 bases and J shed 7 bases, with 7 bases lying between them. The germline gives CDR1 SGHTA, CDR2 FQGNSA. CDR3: CASSFTLNSPLHF. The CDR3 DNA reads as TGTGCCAGCAGCTTTACCTTGAATTCACCCCTCCACTTT.

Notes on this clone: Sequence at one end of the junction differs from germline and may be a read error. CDR3 nucleotides: TGTGCCGGCAGCTTGGGACAGGGATCGACCGGGGAGCTGTTTTTT. This sequence encodes CAGSLGQGSTGELFF. V and J are TRBV5-4 and TRBJ2-2; TRBD1 matches 9 bases. CDR3 length: 15 amino acids. CDR1 and CDR2 from the germline V gene are SGHNT and YYREEE (reference sequence).

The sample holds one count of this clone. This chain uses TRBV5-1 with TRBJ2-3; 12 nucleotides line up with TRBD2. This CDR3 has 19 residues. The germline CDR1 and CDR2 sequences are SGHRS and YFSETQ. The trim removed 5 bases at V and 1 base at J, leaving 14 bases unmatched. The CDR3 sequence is CASRSGFSSGRAGTDTQYF. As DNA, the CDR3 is TGCGCCAGCAGATCAGGCTTTTCTAGCGGGAGGGCCGGCACAGATACGCAGTATTTT.

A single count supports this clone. In DNA form, the CDR3 reads TGTGCCAGCAGTTACTCCCGGGGCACTGAAGCTTTCTTT. It translates to CASSYSRGTEAFF. J is TRBJ1-1 and V is TRBV6-6; D is uncertain. Germline V gives CDR1 MNHNY, CDR2 SVGAGI (reference sequence). This CDR3 comprises 13 residues. V lost 0 bases, J lost 4 bases, and 6 bases lay in between.

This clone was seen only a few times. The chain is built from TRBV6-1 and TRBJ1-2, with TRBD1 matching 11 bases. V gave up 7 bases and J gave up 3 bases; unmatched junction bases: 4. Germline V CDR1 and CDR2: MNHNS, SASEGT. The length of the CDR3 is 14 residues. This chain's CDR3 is CASNGQGADYGYTF. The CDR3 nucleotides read TGTGCCAGCAACGGACAGGGGGCAGACTATGGCTACACCTTC.

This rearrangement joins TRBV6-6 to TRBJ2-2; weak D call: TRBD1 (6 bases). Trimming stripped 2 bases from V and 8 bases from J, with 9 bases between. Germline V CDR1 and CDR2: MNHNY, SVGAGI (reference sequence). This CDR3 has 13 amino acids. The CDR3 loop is CASSYRDRGELFF. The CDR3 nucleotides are TGTGCCAGCAGTTACAGAGACAGGGGGGAGCTGTTTTTT.

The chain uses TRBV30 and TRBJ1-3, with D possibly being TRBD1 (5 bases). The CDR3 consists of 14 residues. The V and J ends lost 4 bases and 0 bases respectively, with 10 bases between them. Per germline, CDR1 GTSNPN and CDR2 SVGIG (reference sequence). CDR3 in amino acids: CAWIPGLSGNTIYF. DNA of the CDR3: TGTGCCTGGATCCCGGGGCTCTCTGGAAACACCATATATTTT.

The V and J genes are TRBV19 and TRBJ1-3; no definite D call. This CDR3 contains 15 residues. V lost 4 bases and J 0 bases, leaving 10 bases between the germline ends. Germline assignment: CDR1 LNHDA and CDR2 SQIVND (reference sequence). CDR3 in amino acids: CASSKRRGSGNTIYF. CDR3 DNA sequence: TGTGCCAGTAGTAAACGGCGGGGCTCTGGAAACACCATATATTTT.

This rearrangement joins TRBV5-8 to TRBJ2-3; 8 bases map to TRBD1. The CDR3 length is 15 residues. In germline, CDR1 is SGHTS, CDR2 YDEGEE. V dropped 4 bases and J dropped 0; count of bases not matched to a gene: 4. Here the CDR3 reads CASSSRTGSTDTQYF. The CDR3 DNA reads TGTGCCAGCAGCAGCAGGACAGGGAGCACAGATACGCAGTATTTT. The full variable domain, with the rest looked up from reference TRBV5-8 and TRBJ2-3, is EAGVTQSPTHLIKTRGQQATLRCSPISGHTSVYWYQQALGLGLQFLLWYDEGEERNRGNFPPRFSGRQFPNYSSELNVNALELEDSALYLCASSSRTGSTDTQYFGPGTRLTVL.

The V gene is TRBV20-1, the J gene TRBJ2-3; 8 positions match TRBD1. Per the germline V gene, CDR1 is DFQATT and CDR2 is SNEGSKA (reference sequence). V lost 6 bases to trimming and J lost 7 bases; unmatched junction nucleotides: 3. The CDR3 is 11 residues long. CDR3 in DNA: TGCAGTGCGCCCAGGGGGCATACGCAGTATTTT. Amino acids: CSAPRGHTQYF.

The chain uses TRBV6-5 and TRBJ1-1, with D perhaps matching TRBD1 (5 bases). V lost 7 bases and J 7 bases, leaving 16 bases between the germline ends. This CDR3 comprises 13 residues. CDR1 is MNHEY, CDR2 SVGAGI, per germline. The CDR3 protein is CASNPDTLGEAFF. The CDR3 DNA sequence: TGTGCCAGCAACCCGGACACCCTGGGTGAAGCTTTCTTT.

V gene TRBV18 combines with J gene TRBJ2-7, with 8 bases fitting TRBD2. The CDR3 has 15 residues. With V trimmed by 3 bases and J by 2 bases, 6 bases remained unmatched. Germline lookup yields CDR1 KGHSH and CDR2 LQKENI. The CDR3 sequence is CASSPGSGGTYEQYF. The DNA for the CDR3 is TGTGCCAGCTCACCCGGAAGCGGGGGCACCTACGAGCAGTACTTC.

The chain's CDR3 is CASSSTAGPSYEQYF. CDR3 nucleotides: TGCGCCAGCAGTAGTACAGCGGGACCCTCCTACGAGCAGTACTTC. The gene calls are TRBV5-1 and TRBJ2-7; 7 bases line up with TRBD2. Germline loops: CDR1 SGHRS, CDR2 YFSETQ. Trimming removed 5 bases from V and 0 bases from J; junction bases left unmatched: 8. This CDR3 is built from 15 residues. The variable domain in full, completed from reference TRBV5-1 and TRBJ2-7, reads KAGVTQTPRYLIKTRGQQVTLSCSPISGHRSVSWYQQTPGQGLQFLFEYFSETQRNKGNFPGRFSGRQFSNSRSEMNVSTLELGDSALYLCASSSTAGPSYEQYFGPGTRLTVT.

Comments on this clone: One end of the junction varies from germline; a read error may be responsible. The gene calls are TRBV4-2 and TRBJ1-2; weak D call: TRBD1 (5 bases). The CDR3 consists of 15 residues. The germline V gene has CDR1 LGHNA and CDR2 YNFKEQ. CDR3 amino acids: CASSQAGRDNYGHTF. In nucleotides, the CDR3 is TGTGCCAGCAGCCAAGCTGGCAGGGATAACTATGGCCACACCTTC.

CDR3 residues: CASSSGTGDEKLFF. The DNA for the CDR3 is TGTGCCAGCAGTTCCGGGACAGGGGATGAAAAACTGTTTTTT. The V gene is TRBV6-6, the J gene TRBJ1-4; the match to TRBD1 covers 10 bases. V lost 4 bases to trimming and J lost 6 bases; unmatched junction nucleotides: 2. CDR3 length equals 14 residues. The germline gives CDR1 MNHNY, CDR2 SVGAGI (reference sequence).

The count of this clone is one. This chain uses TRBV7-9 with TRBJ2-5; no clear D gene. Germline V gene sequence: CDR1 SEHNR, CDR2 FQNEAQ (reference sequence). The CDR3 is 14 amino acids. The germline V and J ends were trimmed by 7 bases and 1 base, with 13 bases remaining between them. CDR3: CASTVNGPQETQYF. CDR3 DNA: TGTGCCAGCACAGTCAACGGACCCCAAGAGACCCAGTACTTC. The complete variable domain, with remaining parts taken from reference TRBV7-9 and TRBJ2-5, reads DTGVSQNPRHKITKRGQNVTFRCDPISEHNRLYWYRQTLGQGPEFLTYFQNEAQLEKSRLLSDRFSAERPKGSFSTLEIQRTEQGDSAMYLCASTVNGPQETQYFGPGTRLLVL.

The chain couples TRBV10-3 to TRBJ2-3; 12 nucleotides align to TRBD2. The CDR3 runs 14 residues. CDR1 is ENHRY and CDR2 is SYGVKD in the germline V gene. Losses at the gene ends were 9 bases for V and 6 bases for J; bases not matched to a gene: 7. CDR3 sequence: CAMADGTSGDTQYF. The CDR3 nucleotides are TGTGCCATGGCCGACGGGACTAGCGGGGATACGCAGTATTTT.

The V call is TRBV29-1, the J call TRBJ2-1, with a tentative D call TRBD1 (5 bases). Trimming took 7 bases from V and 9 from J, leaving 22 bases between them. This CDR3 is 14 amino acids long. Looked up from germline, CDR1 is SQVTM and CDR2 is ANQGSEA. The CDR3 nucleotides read TGCAGCGCTGTAGGGGTAGTGCGTTCGGGTGAGCAGTTCTTC. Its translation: CSAVGVVRSGEQFF.